A single sample gave rise to the 3 T cell receptor beta chains below, sequenced in a study of CD8 T cells in ankylosing spondylitis. From the 5' RACE reads, TCRdb called clonotypes with MiXCR, one entry per CDR3 protein. The sample holds about 200,000 distinct CDR3 sequences, more than 5.5% seen once. For these TCRs, the target antigens are not known. Study results and caveats: A TCR beta motif of fewer than 10 highly homologous variants seemed to mark ankylosing spondylitis blood.

Sequences were obtained from blood, either unsorted or a sorted T cell fraction (not recorded which). These TCRs come from a male donor with ankylosing spondylitis.

Ten or more counts support this clonotype. The chain carries TRBV15 and TRBJ2-3; no clear D. Deletions cut 2 bases from V and 0 bases from J, with 12 bases between. There are 16 residues in the CDR3. CDR1 is LNHNV, CDR2 YYDKDF, per germline (reference sequence). The CDR3 DNA follows: TGTGCCACCAGCAGATCCGAGGTGGGGAGCACAGATACGCAGTATTTT. Translation gives CATSRSEVGSTDTQYF.

This clonotype was detected ten times or more. The genes are TRBV30 and TRBJ2-1; the D call may be TRBD1 or TRBD2 (6 bases each). The V gene's germline CDR1 is GTSNPN and CDR2 SVGIG (reference sequence). Trimming removed 2 bases at V and 1 base at J, with 12 bases between. The CDR3 has 15 amino acids. In nucleotides, the CDR3 is TGTGCCTGGAGTTCGGCGGGACATTCCTACAATGAGCAGTTCTTC. It codes for CAWSSAGHSYNEQFF.

This clonotype was picked up many times. The chain joins TRBV19 to TRBJ1-1; the D gene is possibly TRBD1 (6 bases). CDR1 is LNHDA and CDR2 is SQIVND in the germline V gene (reference sequence). The V end lost 6 bases, the J end lost 8 bases, and 13 bases lay between the germline ends. The CDR3 runs to 12 residues. The CDR3 nucleotides are TGTGCCAGTAGACCCGGGACAAAGGAAGCTTTCTTT. This gives the protein CASRPGTKEAFF. Full variable domain (outside the CDR3, taken from reference TRBV19 and TRBJ1-1): DGGITQSPKYLFRKEGQNVTLSCEQNLNHDAMYWYRQDPGQGLRLIYYSQIVNDFQKGDIAEGYSVSREKKESFPLTVTSAQKNPTAFYLCASRPGTKEAFFGQGTRLTVV.